The rows below give T cell receptor beta chains drawn from one sample of a study of T cell responses to AZD1222 COVID-19 vaccine. Sequenced by immunoSEQ multiplex PCR; TCRdb stores in-frame clones only, minus some. The sample yields about 110,000 clones, under 90% seen once. Sequencing was performed on peripheral blood, taken on day 0 of AZD1222 vaccination. The receptor source for this set is an adult in good health. Each CDR3 is given with its conserved first and last residue. A D gene is named only where the DNA matches it firmly. Where a row states a size, it is once, few, many or the class of an expanded clone; other rows omit it.

TRBJ1-2 | TRBD1 | TRBV10-2 | - | TGCGCCAGCAGTGAGCGAACAGGGGTTTATGGCTACACCTTC | CASSERTGVYGYTF
TRBJ2-1 | - | TRBV5-4 | - | TGTGCCAGCAGCTTTAGGGAAAGAGGCAATGAGCAGTTCTTC | CASSFRERGNEQFF
TRBJ1-2 | - | TRBV30 | - | TGTGCCTGCCCGGCTACAGGCAACTATGGCTACACCTTC | CACPATGNYGYTF
TRBJ1-5 | - | TRBV6-6 | - | TGTGCCAGCAGGGATAGCAATCAGCCCCAGCATTTT | CASRDSNQPQHF
TRBJ2-6 | - | TRBV24-1 | once | TGTGCCACCTCCACACCCGACTCTGGGGCCAACGTCCTGACTTTC | CATSTPDSGANVLTF
TRBJ1-5 | - | TRBV6-2/TRBV6-3 | - | TGTGCCAGCAGTCACATGACCCATAGCAATCAGCCCCAGCATTTT | CASSHMTHSNQPQHF
TRBJ2-2 | - | TRBV29-1 | - | TGCAGCGCTGGACAAATAACCGGGGAGCTGTTTTTT | CSAGQITGELFF
TRBJ1-1 | - | TRBV10-1 | few | TGCGCCAGCAGCCTAACAGAGAACACTGAAGCTTTCTTT | CASSLTENTEAFF
TRBJ2-1 | TRBD2 | TRBV28 | once | TGTGCCAGCAGTCCACACGCTGGGCGGGAGGGCACAATGGAGTTCTTC | CASSPHAGREGTMEFF
TRBJ2-3 | - | TRBV2 | - | TGTGCCAGCCTCGGGGGATCGGGGGATACGCAGTATTTT | CASLGGSGDTQYF
TRBJ1-4 | - | TRBV6-5 | - | TGTGCCAGCAGTTCAACCGGGACCTCGGCCGAAAAACTGTTTTTT | CASSSTGTSAEKLFF
TRBJ1-2 | - | TRBV5-5 | - | TGTGCCAGCAGCGAACAGGGTCCGCATGGCTACACCTTC | CASSEQGPHGYTF
TRBJ1-2 | - | TRBV7-2 | - | TGTGCCAGCAGCCTCGGGGGTAACTATGGCTACACCTTC | CASSLGGNYGYTF
TRBJ1-1 | - | TRBV18 | - | TGTGCCAGCTCACGGAGGAGAGGGTTCCCGCGCCTATCTACTGAAGCTTTCTTT | CASSRRRGFPRLSTEAFF
TRBJ1-2 | - | TRBV9 | - | TGTGCCAGCAGCGAAAGGGGGGGCGCCTTTAAGGGCTACACCTTC | CASSERGGAFKGYTF
TRBJ2-3 | - | TRBV20-1 | - | TGCAGTGCTAGTAGCGGCGGGACAGATACGCAGTATTTT | CSASSGGTDTQYF
TRBJ2-7 | - | TRBV5-5 | - | TGTGCCAGCAGCCTATCCGGGACGGGGGTCTACGAGCAGTACTTC | CASSLSGTGVYEQYF
TRBJ2-2 | TRBD2 | TRBV7-8 | - | TGTGCCAGCAGCCCACGGGGGGAGGTTGGCACCGGGGAGCTGTTTTTT | CASSPRGEVGTGELFF
TRBJ1-4 | TRBD1 | TRBV6-1 | - | TGTGCCAGCAGTGAAGCGCGTTTCAAGTCAGGGGGCTGGGTAGAAAAACTGTTTTTT | CASSEARFKSGGWVEKLFF
TRBJ1-1 | TRBD1 | TRBV27 | once | TGTGCCAGCAGTCGCACCGGGACAGGGACTCGAGAAGCTTTCTTT | CASSRTGTGTREAFF
TRBJ2-5 | TRBD2 | TRBV4-2 | - | TGTGCCAGCAGCCAAGATAGGACTAGCGGCAAAGAGACCCAGTACTTC | CASSQDRTSGKETQYF
TRBJ1-2 | - | TRBV3-1/TRBV3-2 | - | TGTGCCAGCAGCCGCTCGGAGGGACTTAACTATGGCTACACCTTC | CASSRSEGLNYGYTF
TRBJ1-5 | - | TRBV9 | - | TGTGCCAGCAGCGTAGGGGGAGAGTACAATCAGCCCCAGCATTTT | CASSVGGEYNQPQHF
TRBJ1-2 | - | TRBV30 | few | TGTGCCTGGAGTTCTAACTATGGCTACACCTTC | CAWSSNYGYTF
TRBJ2-6 | TRBD2 | TRBV6-2/TRBV6-3 | - | TGTGCCAGCAGCGCTAGCGGGATAACTGGGGCCAACGTCCTGACTTTC | CASSASGITGANVLTF
TRBJ1-5 | TRBD1 | TRBV3-1/TRBV3-2 | - | TGTGCCAGCAGCCAAACAGGGGGTAAGCCCCCTCAGCCCCAGCATTTT | CASSQTGGKPPQPQHF
TRBJ2-1 | TRBD1 | TRBV28 | - | TGTGCCAGTGCGACAGGGGGTGCCTACAATGAGCAGTTCTTC | CASATGGAYNEQFF
TRBJ2-7 | TRBD1 | TRBV27 | - | TGTGCCAGCAGTTCCCGACAGGGGCAGGTGCAGTACTTC | CASSSRQGQVQYF
TRBJ2-7 | - | TRBV7-9 | - | TGTGCCAGCAGCCAAGGGGGGAGTATTCAGTACTTC | CASSQGGSIQYF
TRBJ2-5 | TRBD1 | TRBV6-2/TRBV6-3 | - | TGTGCCAGCAGTGACAGGGGGGTGACCCAGTACTTC | CASSDRGVTQYF
TRBJ1-1 | - | TRBV6-2/TRBV6-3 | - | TGTGCCAGCAGTACGGGGGGTTGGGACACTGAAGCTTTCTTT | CASSTGGWDTEAFF
TRBJ1-2 | TRBD1 | TRBV4-1 | once | TGCGCCAGCAGCCAGGGACAGGACAACTATGGCTACACCTTC | CASSQGQDNYGYTF
TRBJ1-1 | TRBD1 | TRBV10-3 | - | TGTGCCATCACCCAGACAGGGGCGGGCACTGAAGCTTTCTTT | CAITQTGAGTEAFF
TRBJ2-1 | TRBD1 | TRBV6-5 | once | TGTGCCAGCAGTTACTCGAGGGGGCGCTTAAAAAATGAGCAGTTCTTC | CASSYSRGRLKNEQFF
TRBJ2-7 | TRBD2 | TRBV5-1 | - | TGCGCCAGCAGCCTGGATCAGGGACTATCCTACGAGCAGTACTTC | CASSLDQGLSYEQYF
TRBJ1-4 | - | TRBV5-1 | - | TGCGCCAGCAGCTTGGGTCAGAGAACTAATGAAAAACTGTTTTTT | CASSLGQRTNEKLFF
TRBJ1-4 | - | TRBV5-4 | - | TGTGCCAGCAGCCGCCGGGCTTACGGGAGGGAAAAACTGTTTTTT | CASSRRAYGREKLFF
TRBJ2-3 | TRBD1 | TRBV18 | - | TGTGCCAGCGGGACAGAGAGCACAGATACGCAGTATTTT | CASGTESTDTQYF
TRBJ1-6 | TRBD1 | TRBV5-4 | - | TGTGCCAGCAGCTCCCTAGGACAGGGGTTTAATTCACCCCTCCACTTT | CASSSLGQGFNSPLHF
TRBJ2-2 | - | TRBV24-1 | - | TGTGCCACCAGTGATCCCAACCCGGGAGTGGAGGGGGAGCTGTTTTTT | CATSDPNPGVEGELFF
TRBJ2-1 | - | TRBV6-5 | - | TGTGCCAGCAGTTTTGGGAGAACAGAGCAGTTCTTC | CASSFGRTEQFF